Listed below are T cell receptor beta chains from one sample, sequenced in a study of somatic mutations in cytotoxic T cells in rheumatoid arthritis. TCRdb keeps only in-frame clones here, not all; method: immunoSEQ multiplex PCR. The table has under 8,000 clones, 72% seen once. Sequenced material: CD8+ T cells sorted from blood. These receptors were obtained from a woman aged 45-59 years in good health. The CDR3 runs from the conserved cysteine through the conserved F or W. A D gene is named only where the DNA matches it firmly. Clone size is stated in some rows and not others, as once, few, many or a class when expanded.

TRBV10-3	.	TRBJ1-2	.	TGTGCCATCAGTGAGACATATGGCTACACCTTC	CAISETYGYTF
TRBV7-9	.	TRBJ2-1	TRBD1	TGTGCCAGCAGTAACTCAGGAGACAGGGCTTACAATGAGCAGTTCTTC	CASSNSGDRAYNEQFF
TRBV10-3	.	TRBJ1-5	TRBD1	TGTGCCATCAGTGAAGCGGAAGACAGGGTCAGCAATCAGCCCCAGCATTTT	CAISEAEDRVSNQPQHF
TRBV6-5	.	TRBJ1-1	.	TGTGCCAGCAGATATGGACAGTATATGAACACTGAAGCTTTCTTT	CASRYGQYMNTEAFF
TRBV6-1	.	TRBJ1-2	TRBD1	TGTGCCAGCAGTGAAATTGGGGACAGCTTCCCCTATGGCTACACCTTC	CASSEIGDSFPYGYTF
TRBV9	.	TRBJ2-2	.	TGTGCCAGCAGCGTCCGACAGGACCCCGGGGAGCTGTTTTTT	CASSVRQDPGELFF
TRBV11-2	few	TRBJ1-4	.	TGTGCCAGCAGCTCAGAGCCGGCCGGGGATTATAATGAAAAACTGTTTTTT	CASSSEPAGDYNEKLFF
TRBV28	few	TRBJ1-5	.	TGTGCCAGCAGTGGACGGGGAGAGGTTCAGCCCCAGCATTTT	CASSGRGEVQPQHF
TRBV13	.	TRBJ1-3	.	TGTGCCAGCAGCGAGGGTGGAAACACCATATATTTT	CASSEGGNTIYF
TRBV9	.	TRBJ2-3	TRBD2	TGTGCCAGCAGCGTAGTTGCGGGGGACACAGATACGCAGTATTTT	CASSVVAGDTDTQYF
TRBV9	.	TRBJ2-1	TRBD1	TGTGCCAGCAGCGGGGCGGACAGGGGGCCTTTCAATGAGCAGTTCTTC	CASSGADRGPFNEQFF
TRBV7-9	.	TRBJ2-1	.	TGTGCCATCCCCCTTCACGGGGGCAATGAGCAGTTCTTC	CAIPLHGGNEQFF
TRBV7-8	.	TRBJ2-1	TRBD2	TGTGCCAGCAGCGATGGGACTAGCGGGGGATTCCAGTTCTTC	CASSDGTSGGFQFF
TRBV5-1	.	TRBJ2-1	TRBD2	TGCGCCAGCAGCTTTTGGACTAGCGGGTCCAGCTCCTACAATGAGCAGTTCTTC	CASSFWTSGSSSYNEQFF
TRBV27	.	TRBJ2-7	.	TGTGCCAGCAGTCCCGCCGCAGGGGCCTACGAGCAGTACTTC	CASSPAAGAYEQYF
TRBV10-2	few	TRBJ2-3	.	TGCGCCAGCAGTAACGAAGACAGATACACAGATACGCAGTATTTT	CASSNEDRYTDTQYF
TRBV6-5	.	TRBJ2-2	.	TGTGCCAGCAGTTACTCGCAGGGCGCCGGGGAGCTGTTTTTT	CASSYSQGAGELFF
TRBV7-9	.	TRBJ1-2	.	TGTGCCAGCAGCTTGAACAGGGTCGGCTACACCTTC	CASSLNRVGYTF
TRBV4-1	few	TRBJ1-6	.	TGCGCCAGCAGCCAAGAAACAGGTTTAAATTCACCCCTCCACTTT	CASSQETGLNSPLHF
TRBV2	.	TRBJ2-7	TRBD1	TGTGCCAGCAGAGGTGGACAGGGTTTCCACGAGCAGTACTTC	CASRGGQGFHEQYF
TRBV5-6	.	TRBJ1-2	.	TGTGCCAGCAGCCCCGGTAAAGGCAGGGTCTTACGTTTTGGCTACACCTTC	CASSPGKGRVLRFGYTF
TRBV19	.	TRBJ1-1	.	TGTGCCAGTAGTATCCCAGGGGTAAGGTACACTGAAGCTTTCTTT	CASSIPGVRYTEAFF
TRBV12-5	.	TRBJ1-1	TRBD1	TGTGCTAGTGGGGGGACAGCAGACCTTGAAGCTTTCTTT	CASGGTADLEAFF
TRBV13	.	TRBJ2-5	TRBD2	TGTGCCAGCAGCCCAGTGAGCGGGGGGGCCGGTGAGCAGTACTTC	CASSPVSGGAGEQYF
TRBV9	.	TRBJ2-5	TRBD2	TGTGCCAGCAGCGTGCGGGGAGGTACTAGCGGAGAAGAGACCCAGTACTTC	CASSVRGGTSGEETQYF
TRBV7-9	.	TRBJ1-4	.	TGTGCCAGCAGCCCACAACTAGGCCGTGGGTGGGAAAAACTGTTTTTT	CASSPQLGRGWEKLFF
TRBV6-1	.	TRBJ1-1	TRBD1	TGTGCCAGCAGGGGACAGGAGAACACTGAAGCTTTCTTT	CASRGQENTEAFF
TRBV4-1	.	TRBJ2-7	.	TGCGCCAGCAGCCAAACGTCGGGGTACGAGCAGTACTTC	CASSQTSGYEQYF
TRBV7-2	.	TRBJ1-6	TRBD1	TGTGCCAGCAGAACGGGACAGTCGAATTCACCCCTCCACTTT	CASRTGQSNSPLHF
TRBV28	few	TRBJ1-6	TRBD1	TGTGCCAGCAGGTCCTGGGACAGGGGGCGTTCACCCCTCCACTTT	CASRSWDRGRSPLHF
TRBV6-6	.	TRBJ2-5	TRBD2	TGTGCCAGCACCCCGACCGGGACTAGCGGGGAGACCCAGTACTTC	CASTPTGTSGETQYF
TRBV5-1	.	TRBJ1-1	.	TGCGCCAGCAGCTTGTGCAGTTCCACTGAAGCTTTCTTT	CASSLCSSTEAFF
TRBV9	.	TRBJ2-5	TRBD2	TGTGCCAGCAGCGTAGCGGCGGGGGGGCGTGAGACCCAGTACTTC	CASSVAAGGRETQYF
TRBV19	.	TRBJ1-5	.	TGTGCCAGTAGGCACAGGGCCAATCAGCCCCAGCATTTT	CASRHRANQPQHF
TRBV6-1	once	TRBJ2-1	.	TGTGCCAGCAGAGCGGAGGGATTTGCCTACAATGAGCAGTTCTTC	CASRAEGFAYNEQFF
TRBV7-9	.	TRBJ1-2	.	TGTGCCAGCAGCTCCCGGACAGCCGGAAAGAATGGCTACACCTTC	CASSSRTAGKNGYTF
TRBV27	.	TRBJ1-2	TRBD1	TGTGCCAGCAGTTTATCGACAGGGGGCGATGGCTACACCTTC	CASSLSTGGDGYTF
TRBV6-5	.	TRBJ2-2	.	TGTGCCAGCAGTTATGGAATAGCGGCCAACACCGGGGAGCTGTTTTTT	CASSYGIAANTGELFF
TRBV10-2	few	TRBJ2-7	.	TGCGCCAGCAGACTACAGGGTACTTACGAGCAGTACTTC	CASRLQGTYEQYF
TRBV9	hyperexpanded	TRBJ2-3	.	TGTGCCAGCAGCCCGTACACAGATACGCAGTATTTT	CASSPYTDTQYF
TRBV5-5	few	TRBJ2-3	TRBD1	TGTGCCAGCAGCTTAGGACAGGGGGCTTCTTCGAACCTGGATACGCAGTATTTT	CASSLGQGASSNLDTQYF
TRBV2	.	TRBJ2-2	TRBD2	TGTGCCAGCTTGACTAGCGGAAACACCGGGGAGCTGTTTTTT	CASLTSGNTGELFF